Listed here are 15 T cell receptor beta chains from one sample, sequenced in a study of human versus mouse CDR3 diversity and MHC coevolution. Clones were sequenced by immunoSEQ multiplex PCR, and TCRdb holds only the in-frame ones, with some missing. This sample carries about 77,000 clones, 85% to 95% of them seen once, and the ten largest clones take less than 0.19%. The sequenced sample was naive CD4+ T cells from blood. Indicated subset: CD45RO-negative CD62L-positive naive CD4 T cells. All receptors derive from a person between 25 and 70 years old in good health.

V usage is TRBV19 and J usage is TRBJ1-5; a weak D match, TRBD1 (6 bases). The CDR3 consists of 14 residues. The V gene's germline CDR1 is LNHDA and CDR2 SQIVND (reference sequence). Trimming left V 6 bases short and J 2 bases short, with 11 bases between. CDR3 sequence reads: CASRQQGRNQPQHF. The CDR3 DNA follows: TGTGCCAGTAGGCAACAGGGCCGCAATCAGCCCCAGCATTTT.

The chain employs TRBV10-3 and TRBJ2-1; TRBD2 matches at 15 bases. Per the germline V gene, CDR1 is ENHRY and CDR2 is SYGVKD. This CDR3 region has 16 residues. With V trimmed by 5 bases and J by 7 bases, 6 bases remained unmatched. CDR3 residues: CAISPGLAGGENEQFF. The CDR3 DNA is TGTGCCATCAGTCCCGGACTAGCGGGAGGGGAGAATGAGCAGTTCTTC.

This chain uses TRBV6-1 with TRBJ1-2, with 8 bases lining up with TRBD1. The CDR3 extends over 15 amino acids. Germline values: CDR1 MNHNS, CDR2 SASEGT. J lost 7 bases, V lost 2 bases, and 9 bases had no gene match. CDR3 loop: CASSESGQGFGGYTF. CDR3 coding DNA: TGTGCCAGCAGTGAATCCGGACAGGGTTTCGGTGGCTACACCTTC.

The chain recombines TRBV27 with TRBJ1-1; 8 bases align to TRBD1. V lost 6 bases and J lost 2; bases outside the gene matches: 5. The length of the CDR3 is 14 residues. Germline V CDR1 and CDR2: MNHEY, SMNVEV (reference sequence). CDR3 amino acids: CASRPGGLNTEAFF. DNA for the CDR3: TGTGCCAGCAGGCCAGGGGGCCTAAACACTGAAGCTTTCTTT.

This clone occurred once. The V gene is TRBV30, the J gene TRBJ2-1; TRBD2 matches 14 bases. Trimming removed 5 bases from V and 8 bases from J; junction bases left unmatched: 11. The CDR3 has 16 amino acids. Germline CDR1 reads GTSNPN; CDR2 reads SVGIG (reference sequence). CDR3 loop: CAWGEGGLAGVYEQFF. The CDR3 bases are TGTGCCTGGGGGGAGGGGGGACTAGCGGGAGTCTATGAGCAGTTCTTC.

V usage is TRBV18 and J usage is TRBJ2-3, with TRBD2 matching over 9 bases. Germline CDR1 is KGHSH and CDR2 is LQKENI. V lost 3 bases, J lost 6 bases, and 7 bases stayed unmatched. The CDR3 loop spans 15 amino acids. Written as DNA, the CDR3 is TGTGCCAGCTCACCGCAAGCGGGAGGAGCCGATACGCAGTATTTT. Residues: CASSPQAGGADTQYF.

This clone occurred once. The junction departs from the called germline gene at one end, perhaps through a read error. V and J are TRBV4-2 and TRBJ2-7; 11 nucleotides agree with TRBD2. Per the germline V gene, CDR1 is LGHNA and CDR2 is YNFKEQ. The CDR3 totals 16 residues. DNA of the CDR3: TGTGCCAGCAGTCAAGCTCCCCTAGCGGGAGGATCCCAGCAGTACTTC. Translation gives CASSQAPLAGGSQQYF.

This clone was recorded once. This chain links TRBV5-5 with TRBJ2-1; the match to TRBD2 covers 8 bases. The CDR3 has 16 residues. Germline V gene lookup returns CDR1 SGHKS and CDR2 YYEKEE (reference sequence). The trim removed 2 bases at V and 5 bases at J, leaving 9 bases unmatched. The CDR3 is CASSFFGGRNNNEQFF. For the CDR3, the DNA is TGTGCCAGCAGCTTTTTTGGCGGGAGGAACAACAATGAGCAGTTCTTC.

The chain has TRBV5-4 and TRBJ1-1; D is perhaps TRBD1 (6 bases). V shed 9 bases and J shed 7 bases, with 16 bases lying between them. The germline gives CDR1 SGHNT, CDR2 YYREEE (reference sequence). This CDR3 region has 12 residues. CDR3 coding DNA: TGTGCCACCGCCCAGGGGCAGGGTGAAGCTTTCTTT. Its translation: CATAQGQGEAFF.

The chain links TRBV7-2 to TRBJ2-1; the D gene is possibly TRBD2 (6 bases). V lost 0 bases, J lost 4 bases, and 19 bases lay in between. CDR1 and CDR2 (germline): SGHTA, FQGNSA. The CDR3 has 18 amino acids. Here the CDR3 DNA reads TGTGCCAGCAGCTTAGCGCCCACACTCGGCGGGGATTACAATGAGCAGTTCTTC. Amino acids: CASSLAPTLGGDYNEQFF.

This clone was observed a single time. The J gene is TRBJ1-1, the V gene TRBV5-6; maybe TRBD1 (5 bases). Germline V gives CDR1 SGHDT, CDR2 YYEEEE. The CDR3 sequence is 15 residues long. Trimming removed 0 bases from V and 0 bases from J, with 9 bases in between. As DNA, the CDR3 is TGTGCCAGCAGCTTGGAGGGGATTTTGAACACTGAAGCTTTCTTT. Translation gives CASSLEGILNTEAFF.

The gene calls are TRBV5-1 and TRBJ2-5, with a possible D match to TRBD2 (6 bases). Germline CDR1 reads SGHRS; CDR2 reads YFSETQ. V lost 4 bases, J lost 0 bases, and 10 bases lay in between. This CDR3 comprises 14 residues. The CDR3 loop is CASSLLANQETQYF. The CDR3 DNA sequence: TGCGCCAGCAGCCTCCTAGCGAACCAAGAGACCCAGTACTTC.

In its sample, this clone was seen once. The V and J genes are TRBV19 and TRBJ2-2; the match to TRBD1 covers 8 bases. This CDR3 is 16 amino acids long. Germline values: CDR1 LNHDA, CDR2 SQIVND (reference sequence). The V and J ends lost 5 bases and 5 bases, in that order; junction bases with no gene match: 10. CDR3 protein: CASSRAPGGITGELFF. As DNA, the CDR3 is TGTGCCAGTAGTCGGGCTCCAGGGGGCATTACCGGGGAGCTGTTTTTT.

The chain carries TRBV5-8 and TRBJ2-7; 10 positions match TRBD1. This CDR3 region has 13 residues. Trimming at V came to 4 bases and at J to 3 bases, leaving 1 base not matched to a gene. The germline CDR1 and CDR2 sequences are SGHTS and YDEGEE. Written as DNA, the CDR3 is TGTGCCAGCAGCGGACAGGGGGACTACGAGCAGTACTTC. Translation: CASSGQGDYEQYF.

This clone was recorded once. The V gene is TRBV30, the J gene TRBJ2-5; 11 bases line up with TRBD2. The V gene's germline CDR1 is GTSNPN and CDR2 SVGIG (reference sequence). Trimming removed 8 bases from V and 7 bases from J; junction bases left unmatched: 6. This CDR3 has 12 amino acids. The CDR3 loop reads CAGTSGGPTQYF. As DNA, the CDR3 is TGTGCCGGAACTAGCGGGGGCCCGACCCAGTACTTC.